Below are 14 T cell receptor beta chains sequenced from a single sample in a study of cytomegalovirus exposure and HLA in healthy donors. The primer mix had 60 Vbeta and 13 Jbeta primers. Assay used: immunoSEQ multiplex PCR; TCRdb lists only in-frame clones, some missing. The table lists 150,000 to 200,000 clones, approximately 85% of them singletons. The specimen sequenced was PBMCs. These receptors were taken from a woman between 45 and 65 years old in good health and CMV-seronegative.

The chain employs TRBV19 and TRBJ1-1, with a possible D match to TRBD1 (6 bases). V lost 6 bases, J lost 1 base, and 18 bases lay in between. The CDR3 has 16 amino acids. Germline CDR1 LNHDA, CDR2 SQIVND (reference sequence). In DNA, the CDR3 is TGTGCCAGTAGGCTGCAGGGGCACCATTCGAACACTGAAGCTTTCTTT. It encodes CASRLQGHHSNTEAFF.

This sequence joins TRBV7-9 and TRBJ2-7, with TRBD2 identical over 12 bases. The CDR3 is 16 amino acids. The trim removed 1 base at V and 5 bases at J, leaving 6 bases unmatched. The germline gives CDR1 SEHNR, CDR2 FQNEAQ (reference sequence). Here the CDR3 reads CASSLVQTSGSHEQYF. CDR3 bases: TGTGCCAGCAGCTTAGTACAGACTAGCGGGAGCCACGAGCAGTACTTC.

The chain joins TRBV28 to TRBJ1-5; 8 bases are a match to TRBD1. Losses at the gene ends were 2 bases for V and 6 bases for J; bases not matched to a gene: 6. Germline-derived CDR1 and CDR2 are MDHEN and SYDVKM. The CDR3 covers 15 residues. The CDR3 bases are TGTGCCAGCAGTTTAACCGGACAGGGATTTCAGCCCCAGCATTTT. Translation gives CASSLTGQGFQPQHF.

The J gene is TRBJ2-2, the V gene TRBV7-2, with TRBD1 matching 9 bases. The trim removed 2 bases at V and 0 bases at J, leaving 7 bases unmatched. The V gene's germline CDR1 is SGHTA and CDR2 FQGNSA. CDR3 length: 18 amino acids. The CDR3 nucleotides read TGTGCCAGCAGCTTACGCATCGGGACAGGGACGAACACCGGGGAGCTGTTTTTT. As protein: CASSLRIGTGTNTGELFF.

This clone was recorded once. V is TRBV4-1 and J is TRBJ1-2; 9 nucleotides align to TRBD1. The germline CDR1 and CDR2 sequences are MGHRA and YSYEKL. This CDR3 is built from 15 residues. V was pared by 3 bases and J by 4 bases, with 6 bases of the junction left unmatched. The CDR3 DNA reads as TGCGCCAGCAGCCACCAACAGGGGGCTGGCTATGGCTACACCTTC. Residues: CASSHQQGAGYGYTF.

This clone was picked up a small number of times. CDR3 in amino acids: CASSSGTHTEAFF. The CDR3 DNA reads as TGTGCCAGCAGTTCAGGGACACACACTGAAGCTTTCTTT. The rearrangement links TRBV28 to TRBJ1-1; D perhaps matches TRBD1 (6 bases). CDR3 size: 13 residues. The germline V gene encodes CDR1 MDHEN and CDR2 SYDVKM. The V end lost 4 bases, the J end lost 3 bases, and 9 bases lay between the germline ends. The full variable domain, with the rest looked up from reference TRBV28 and TRBJ1-1, is DVKVTQSSRYLVKRTGEKVFLECVQDMDHENMFWYRQDPGLGLRLIYFSYDVKMKEKGDIPEGYSVSREKKERFSLILESASTNQTSMYLCASSSGTHTEAFFGQGTRLTVV.

The chain combines TRBV10-3 with TRBJ2-3, with TRBD2 matching over 10 bases. The CDR3 is 16 residues long. Germline V gene lookup returns CDR1 ENHRY and CDR2 SYGVKD. Losses at the gene ends were 2 bases for V and 9 bases for J; bases not matched to a gene: 11. CDR3 protein: CAISEGLAGEVRTQYF. The CDR3 region has the DNA TGTGCCATCAGTGAGGGGCTAGCGGGAGAAGTGAGGACGCAGTATTTT.

This clone was observed a single time. The CDR3 nucleotides are TGTGCCAGCAGTGCCTTGGGGGGGCCCATGGGAGAGACCCAGTACTTC. Protein product: CASSALGGPMGETQYF. The chain employs TRBV27 and TRBJ2-5, with D possibly being TRBD2 (7 bases). V lost 5 bases, J lost 4 bases, and 20 bases lay in between. Germline V lookup: CDR1 MNHEY, CDR2 SMNVEV (reference sequence). This CDR3 region has 16 residues.

The rearrangement joins TRBV6-6 to TRBJ1-4; TRBD1 matches 7 bases. In germline, CDR1 is MNHNY, CDR2 SVGAGI (reference sequence). The CDR3 has 14 amino acids. The V and J ends lost 6 bases and 2 bases, in that order; junction bases with no gene match: 3. The CDR3 protein is CASRATGTNEKLFF. CDR3 DNA: TGTGCCAGCAGAGCGACAGGGACTAATGAAAAACTGTTTTTT.

The chain combines TRBV7-8 with TRBJ2-5; D uncertain. The CDR3 runs 17 residues. Germline CDR1 SGHVS, CDR2 FQNEAQ. The ends were cut back, 1 base at V and 0 bases at J, with 15 bases in the middle. As DNA, the CDR3 is TGTGCCAGCAGCTTAGTGCGGCAAAGGTTGTACCAAGAGACCCAGTACTTC. This encodes CASSLVRQRLYQETQYF.

V and J are TRBV7-2 and TRBJ2-5; 11 nucleotides agree with TRBD2. The length of the CDR3 is 16 residues. Germline CDR1 is SGHTA and CDR2 is FQGNSA. The ends lost 5 bases at V and 4 bases at J; junction bases unmatched: 9. Here the CDR3 reads CASSVSGRAWGETQYF. The CDR3 coding sequence is TGTGCCAGCAGCGTTAGCGGGAGGGCCTGGGGAGAGACCCAGTACTTC.

The V gene is TRBV2, the J gene TRBJ1-1; 10 bases map to TRBD1. The CDR3 sequence is 14 residues long. Trimming removed 8 bases from V and 2 bases from J; junction bases left unmatched: 5. Germline assignment: CDR1 SNHLY and CDR2 FYNNEI. The CDR3 region has the DNA TGTGCCAGCGGTAAGACAGGGGGCAACACTGAAGCTTTCTTT. Encoded protein: CASGKTGGNTEAFF.

This clone was counted a single time. This chain uses TRBV11-2 with TRBJ1-2; D call uncertain. CDR1 is SGHAT and CDR2 is FQNNGV in the germline V gene. V dropped 1 base and J dropped 2 bases, with 5 bases sitting between them. CDR3 length equals 13 residues. CDR3 coding DNA: TGTGCCAGCAGCTTAGGGAGAAACTATGGCTACACCTTC. It translates to CASSLGRNYGYTF.

Note on this clone: Other DNA sequences in this sample translate to the same CDR3. The rearrangement joins TRBV5-1 to TRBJ2-7; 7 bases match TRBD1. CDR3 size: 15 residues. Germline CDR1 is SGHRS and CDR2 is YFSETQ. The V and J ends lost 0 bases and 1 base, in that order; junction bases with no gene match: 4. The CDR3, as DNA: TGCGCCAGCAGCTTGGGTGGGACAGCTTCCTACGAGCAGTACTTC. Translating gives CASSLGGTASYEQYF.